This T cell receptor beta chain was documented in a study of post-analysis software for immune sequencing data. Whole-study results and caveats: A few TRBV segments appeared more often in patients than in controls, and TRBV5-6, TRBV5-1 and TRBV20-1 were among these. Controls showed significantly higher normalized Chao1 diversity than did multiple sclerosis patients.

Researchers reported that TCR beta cDNA libraries carried unique molecular identifiers. When roughly 0.9 to 10 million T cells were used, they gave a few hundred thousand cDNA molecules. Each CDR3 protein is one row after TCRdb ran MiXCR on the PCR reads. The sample contains 650,000 to 850,000 distinct CDR3 sequences, roughly 58% of which appear only once. This clonotype was detected a few times. Its target is unknown. This CDR3 has 16 amino acids. V gave up 4 bases and J gave up 8 bases; unmatched junction bases: 11. The germline CDR1 and CDR2 sequences are SGHKS and YYEKEE (reference sequence). The rearrangement links TRBV5-5 to TRBJ2-4, with TRBD2 matching 11 bases. The clonotype comes from a girl aged 10 to 17 with multiple sclerosis. The specimen was blood. CDR3 residues: CASSPGRLAGLDIQYF. As DNA, the CDR3 is TGTGCCAGCAGCCCTGGGCGACTAGCGGGACTTGACATTCAGTACTTC.